This T cell receptor beta chain was captured by sequencing in a study of T cells in Graves' hyperthyroidism and ophthalmopathy. Overall study results and limits: A model of 13 V-J pairs discriminated ophthalmopathy from stable hyperthyroidism.

Uncontrolled infection, other autoimmune disease, pregnancy or lactation barred patients from enrollment. Amplified TCR beta CDR3 regions derived from RNA transcripts. The HTBI primer set drove a first-round RT-PCR of the TCR CDR3. Via MiXCR, TCRdb re-called the multiplex PCR reads, giving one row per CDR3 protein. The table records roughly 740,000 distinct CDR3 sequences, roughly 15% of them present only once. V lost 1 base and J lost 1; bases outside the gene matches: 10. Germline V gives CDR1 ENHRY, CDR2 SYGVKD. The CDR3 is 19 residues long. To note about this clonotype: Antigen unknown.

The sample was blood. This chain joins TRBV10-3 and TRBJ2-3, with 11 bases lining up with TRBD2. This receptor was identified in a man between 18 and 35 years old with Graves' hyperthyroidism. The CDR3 spells CAISEFRTSGLFGTDTQYF. In DNA form, the CDR3 reads TGTGCCATCAGTGAGTTTAGGACTAGCGGGTTATTTGGCACAGATACGCAGTATTTT.